This TCR beta chain was documented in a study of blood T cell repertoires in COVID-19. In terms of age and location, participants ranged from about 18 to 95 years and lived in under 30 US areas. Allocation to cohorts depended on clinical history reported by the participants. Recovered participants had two consecutive negative NP/OP PCR tests, healthcare professional clearance, or symptom resolution. Assay: immunoSEQ multiplex PCR; the TCRdb copy retains only in-frame clones and omits some. The top ten hold around 2.5% of the sample, which has a few hundred thousand clones, about 85% seen once. The source material was PBMCs or T cells enriched from blood (not recorded which). The origin of this receptor is a woman aged 45-65 years who had recovered from COVID-19.

CDR3 loop: CASRHAGGGTDTQYF. Written as DNA, the CDR3 is TGTGCCAGCAGACACGCGGGAGGAGGCACAGATACGCAGTATTTT. The chain links TRBV27 to TRBJ2-3; 8 bases are shared with TRBD2. The CDR3 has 15 residues. V shed 6 bases, J shed 1 base, and the junction held 6 bases outside the gene matches. CDR1 and CDR2 from the germline V gene are MNHEY and SMNVEV (reference sequence).